This TCR beta chain was found in a study of CD8+CD57+ T cells in acquired aplastic anemia. Whoever was chosen for sequencing had shown CD8+CD57+ cell expansion by flow cytometry. Everyone among the patients had severe acquired aplastic anemia. The sample holds many counts of this clonotype. Its antigen is not known. Researchers used genomic DNA as the template to profile TCR beta VDJ and CDR3. Each CDR3 protein gets one entry after TCRdb re-called the reads with MiXCR. Of under 200,000 distinct CDR3 sequences in the sample, 47% are singletons; the top ten hold 2.5% to 3.5%. Study results and limitations: Patients did not significantly differ from controls in CD8+ Simpson's diversity. The number of CD8+ CDR3 sequences shared by patients and controls was around 30.

CDR1 is SGHTA, CDR2 FQGNSA, per germline. The CDR3 length is 16 residues. V was pared by 7 bases and J by 3 bases, with 13 bases of the junction left unmatched. The source material was sorted CD4+, CD8+, or CD8+CD57+ T cells (not recorded which) from PBMCs. The V gene is TRBV7-2, the J gene TRBJ2-7; 9 bases match TRBD1. The TCR originated in a human donor with aplastic anemia. The DNA for the CDR3 is TGTGCCAGCACCCAAGGGCGGGGGACAGGGAACTACGAGCAGTACTTC. Amino acid sequence: CASTQGRGTGNYEQYF. The full variable domain, with the rest looked up from reference TRBV7-2 and TRBJ2-7, is GAGVSQSPSNKVTEKGKDVELRCDPISGHTALYWYRQSLGQGLEFLIYFQGNSAPDKSGLPSDRFSAERTGGSVSTLTIQRTQQEDSAVYLCASTQGRGTGNYEQYFGPGTRLTVT.